This TCR beta chain was documented in a study of blood T cell repertoires in COVID-19. At the level of the study: COVID-19 samples from acute and convalescent phases originated in the United States, Italy and Spain. Sample material is recorded as cDNA or gDNA derived from T cells, B-cell-depleted T cells, or PBMCs.

The J segment lost 7 bases and the V segment lost 6 bases, leaving 11 bases of the junction unmatched. CDR3 length: 15 residues. The germline gives CDR1 SGHRS, CDR2 YFSETQ. As handled by the study authors: Estimated nucleated cell counts came from reference gene primer amplification. Data came from immunoSEQ multiplex PCR; TCRdb stores just in-frame clones and leaves some out. The DNA gave D and trimming, while V, J and clone size come from that table. Among roughly 250,000 clones listed, about 80% were seen once. Sequences were obtained from peripheral blood. This TCR came from an elderly woman with acute or convalescent COVID-19. The chain joins TRBV5-1 to TRBJ2-2; 8 nucleotides agree with TRBD2. CDR3 amino acids: CASKGAGGLNGELFF. DNA for the CDR3: TGCGCCAGCAAAGGGGCGGGAGGACTAAACGGGGAGCTGTTTTTT.